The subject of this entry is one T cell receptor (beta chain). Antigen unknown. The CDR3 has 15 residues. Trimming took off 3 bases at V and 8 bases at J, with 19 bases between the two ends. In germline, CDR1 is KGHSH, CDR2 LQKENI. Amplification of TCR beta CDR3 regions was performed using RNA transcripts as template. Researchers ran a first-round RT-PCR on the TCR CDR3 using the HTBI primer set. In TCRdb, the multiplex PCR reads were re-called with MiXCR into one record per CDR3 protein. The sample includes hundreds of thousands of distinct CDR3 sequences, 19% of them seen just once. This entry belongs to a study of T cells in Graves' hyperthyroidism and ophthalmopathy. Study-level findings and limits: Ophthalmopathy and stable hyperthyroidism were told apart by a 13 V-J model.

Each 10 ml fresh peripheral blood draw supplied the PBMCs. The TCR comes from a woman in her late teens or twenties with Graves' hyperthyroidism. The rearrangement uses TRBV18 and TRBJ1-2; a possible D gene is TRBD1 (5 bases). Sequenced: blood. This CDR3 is CASSPEGVLGVGYTF. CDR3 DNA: TGTGCCAGCTCACCTGAGGGTGTGCTGGGGGTCGGCTACACCTTC.